Each of the 27 T cell receptor beta chains below was sequenced from the same sample in a study of sequential checkpoint blockade in melanoma. Generated by immunoSEQ multiplex PCR, the TCRdb table keeps only in-frame clones and is missing some. The table has more than 20,000 clones, around 80% seen once. The treatment: randomized to nivolumab then ipilimumab (arm A) or the reverse (arm B). The sequencing used CD8+ T cells sorted from blood (inferred from file names), collected from a patient given nivolumab and ipilimumab in sequence. The receptors stem from a human donor with melanoma.

The J gene is TRBJ2-1, the V gene TRBV5-1, with 11 bases identical to TRBD1. The CDR3 runs to 15 residues. V shed 3 bases, J shed 13 bases, and the junction held 12 bases outside the gene matches. Germline values: CDR1 SGHRS, CDR2 YFSETQ. The CDR3 loop is CASSSPGQGGAPQFF. The DNA of the CDR3 is TGCGCCAGCAGCTCACCGGGACAGGGGGGCGCCCCCCAGTTCTTC.

CDR3 DNA sequence: TGCGCCAGCAGTTTACGTACCGGGACAGGGAACACTGAAGCTTTCTTT. This sequence encodes CASSLRTGTGNTEAFF. V and J are TRBV5-1 and TRBJ1-1; TRBD1 matches at 8 bases. The J segment lost 1 base and the V segment lost 5 bases, leaving 10 bases of the junction unmatched. The CDR3 is 16 residues long. The germline CDR1 and CDR2 sequences are SGHRS and YFSETQ.

This sequence joins TRBV25-1 and TRBJ1-3, with 9 positions matching TRBD1. This CDR3 is built from 15 residues. Germline CDR1 is MGHDK and CDR2 is SYGVNS. J was trimmed by 0 bases and V by 4 bases; bases with no gene match: 1. The DNA for the CDR3 is TGTGCCAGCAGTGTGACAGGGGGCTCTGGAAACACCATATATTTT. Protein: CASSVTGGSGNTIYF.

The J gene is TRBJ1-5, the V gene TRBV5-6; D is ambiguous. This CDR3 spans 13 amino acids. Germline CDR1 is SGHDT and CDR2 is YYEEEE. Trimming took 2 bases from V and 7 from J, leaving 10 bases between them. For the CDR3, the DNA is TGTGCCAGCAGCTTATTGTCAGGACAGCCCCAGCATTTT. As protein: CASSLLSGQPQHF.

The V and J genes are TRBV4-3 and TRBJ1-2; D possibly corresponds to TRBD1 (6 bases). V was trimmed by 3 bases and J by 1 base, leaving 9 bases between them. The germline V gene has CDR1 LGHNA and CDR2 YSLEER. The CDR3 totals 14 residues. CDR3 coding DNA: TGCGCCAGCAGCCATGGACAGATTAACTATGGCTACACCTTC. Residues: CASSHGQINYGYTF.

The chain links TRBV2 to TRBJ2-1; 10 bases align to TRBD2. The length of the CDR3 is 15 residues. Trimming cost V 6 bases and J 7 bases; bases outside gene matches: 9. The germline V gene has CDR1 SNHLY and CDR2 FYNNEI. The DNA for the CDR3 is TGTGCCAGCAGCCCTAGCGGGAGTGGGATAAATGAGCAGTTCTTC. As protein: CASSPSGSGINEQFF.

The genes are TRBV7-3 and TRBJ2-2, with TRBD1 matching 7 bases. The V and J ends lost 5 bases and 6 bases, in that order; junction bases with no gene match: 6. CDR3 length: 14 residues. Germline assignment: CDR1 SGHTA and CDR2 FQGTGA. The CDR3 DNA sequence: TGTGCCAGCAGCACCCTTGGACAGGCCGGGGAGCTGTTTTTT. Translating it yields CASSTLGQAGELFF.

This sequence joins TRBV30 and TRBJ1-5, with 7 bases that match TRBD1. Germline CDR1 and CDR2: GTSNPN and SVGIG (reference sequence). The CDR3 is 15 amino acids. V was clipped by 3 bases and J by 1 base; unmatched bases: 6. The CDR3 DNA follows: TGTGCCTGGAGCTTAACAGGGGTGAGCAATCAGCCCCAGCATTTT. This gives the protein CAWSLTGVSNQPQHF.

The CDR3 spells CAISDQPRWEAFF. CDR3 DNA: TGTGCCATCAGTGACCAACCTAGGTGGGAAGCTTTCTTT. This chain joins TRBV10-3 and TRBJ1-1; no clear D gene. This CDR3 spans 13 amino acids. Germline assignment: CDR1 ENHRY and CDR2 SYGVKD. Between the trimmed V and J ends, which lost 3 bases and 8 bases, there was a span of 13 bases.

This clone appeared once. The gene calls are TRBV4-3 and TRBJ1-1; D may be TRBD1 (6 bases). In germline, CDR1 is LGHNA, CDR2 YSLEER. The CDR3 spans 13 residues. The V and J ends lost 5 bases and 6 bases respectively, with 13 bases between them. The CDR3 DNA is TGCGCCAGCAGCGCTCAGGGGTACGCTGAAGCTTTCTTT. It encodes CASSAQGYAEAFF.

This clone was seen a handful of times. The rearrangement uses TRBV13 and TRBJ2-7; TRBD1 matches 7 bases. The germline CDR1 and CDR2 sequences are PRHDT and FYEKMQ (reference sequence). CDR3 length: 16 amino acids. Trimming cost V 0 bases and J 7 bases; bases outside gene matches: 12. CDR3 sequence (DNA): TGTGCCAGCAGCTTAGGGTCTGGGACAGCCTTTGGGGAGCAGTACTTC. Translating it yields CASSLGSGTAFGEQYF.

In its sample, this clone was seen a few times. The chain couples TRBV27 to TRBJ2-7, with TRBD2 identical over 9 bases. CDR1 and CDR2 (germline): MNHEY, SMNVEV (reference sequence). The CDR3 totals 18 residues. V dropped 0 bases and J dropped 6; count of bases not matched to a gene: 15. The chain's CDR3 is CASSLSGALAGVFREQYF. In nucleotides, the CDR3 is TGTGCCAGCAGTTTATCGGGGGCCTTAGCGGGAGTTTTTCGCGAGCAGTACTTC.

This chain links TRBV5-4 with TRBJ2-3; 7 positions agree with TRBD2. The V and J ends lost 0 bases and 0 bases, in that order; junction bases with no gene match: 7. CDR1 and CDR2 from the germline V gene are SGHNT and YYREEE (reference sequence). The CDR3 extends over 17 amino acids. CDR3 sequence reads: CASSLAASGPSTDTQYF. The DNA for the CDR3 is TGTGCCAGCAGCTTGGCCGCTAGCGGTCCTAGCACAGATACGCAGTATTTT.

In this sample, this clone turned up a few times. V and J are TRBV6-5 and TRBJ2-3, with D possibly being TRBD2 (6 bases). Trimming shortened V by 2 bases and J by 6 bases, and 12 bases separated the two germline ends. CDR1 and CDR2 from the germline V gene are MNHEY and SVGAGI. This CDR3 contains 14 residues. CDR3 sequence reads: CASSYRGAGDTQYF. The CDR3 bases are TGTGCCAGCAGTTACCGCGGGGCGGGCGATACGCAGTATTTT.

For the CDR3, the DNA is TGCGCCAGCAGCCGCGACAGGGCTAGCGGGAGGCGGGATGAGCAGTTCTTC. Encoded protein: CASSRDRASGRRDEQFF. The V and J genes are TRBV4-3 and TRBJ2-1; TRBD2 matches at 11 bases. The CDR3 is 17 amino acids. Per the germline V gene, CDR1 is LGHNA and CDR2 is YSLEER. After removal of 4 bases from V and 8 bases from J, the junction contained 13 bases not matched to a gene.

V is TRBV9 and J is TRBJ1-1; D might be TRBD1 (5 bases). This CDR3 region has 14 residues. CDR1 and CDR2 (germline): SGDLS, YYNGEE. The V end lost 3 bases, the J end lost 1 base, and 10 bases lay between the germline ends. Here the CDR3 DNA reads TGTGCCAGCAGCGGACAGTCGGGGAACACTGAAGCTTTCTTT. The encoded protein is CASSGQSGNTEAFF. Full variable domain (missing parts from reference TRBV9 and TRBJ1-1): DSGVTQTPKHLITATGQRVTLRCSPRSGDLSVYWYQQSLDQGLQFLIQYYNGEERAKGNILERFSAQQFPDLHSELNLSSLELGDSALYFCASSGQSGNTEAFFGQGTRLTVV.

The J gene is TRBJ1-1, the V gene TRBV4-2, with D maybe TRBD1 (5 bases). Germline V gene data show CDR1 as LGHNA and CDR2 as YNFKEQ. Trimming shortened V by 1 base and J by 7 bases, and 19 bases separated the two germline ends. The CDR3 extends over 16 amino acids. In nucleotides, the CDR3 is TGTGCCAGCAGCCAAGCACACGGGGGGTTAGGGGTTGAAGCTTTCTTT. Residues: CASSQAHGGLGVEAFF.

The chain recombines TRBV10-1 with TRBJ2-5; 7 bases agree with TRBD1. In germline, CDR1 is WNHNN, CDR2 SYGVQD (reference sequence). CDR3 size: 16 residues. Germline trimming cut 0 bases from V and 1 base from J; bases unmatched to any gene: 5. CDR3 in DNA: TGCGCCAGCAGTGAGTCACAAGGGGGCCTCCAAGAGACCCAGTACTTC. It yields the protein CASSESQGGLQETQYF.

This chain connects TRBV2 to TRBJ2-2, with D uncertain. Trimming shortened V by 5 bases and J by 7 bases, and 5 bases separated the two germline ends. Germline lookup yields CDR1 SNHLY and CDR2 FYNNEI. The CDR3 has 11 amino acids. CDR3: CASSIVGELFF. The CDR3 nucleotides read TGTGCCAGCAGTATCGTCGGGGAGCTGTTTTTT.

V and J are TRBV15 and TRBJ1-1; maybe TRBD1 (5 bases). V was pared by 0 bases and J by 1 base, with 12 bases between. Germline loops: CDR1 LNHNV, CDR2 YYDKDF (reference sequence). This CDR3 contains 16 residues. CDR3 nucleotide sequence: TGTGCCACCAGCAGAGATTCGGGGGAATGGAACACTGAAGCTTTCTTT. As protein: CATSRDSGEWNTEAFF.

This rearrangement joins TRBV6-5 to TRBJ1-2, with 12 bases fitting TRBD1. This CDR3 has 15 residues. The ends lost 1 base at V and 13 bases at J; junction bases unmatched: 10. The germline gives CDR1 MNHEY, CDR2 SVGAGI. The CDR3 sequence is CASSYLPPGQGAFTF. As DNA, the CDR3 is TGTGCCAGCAGTTACTTGCCGCCGGGACAGGGGGCTTTCACCTTC.

On this clone: The same CDR3 arises from other DNA sequences in this sample as well. This rearrangement joins TRBV10-3 to TRBJ1-3; D ambiguous. The length of the CDR3 is 16 residues. Germline-derived CDR1 and CDR2 are ENHRY and SYGVKD. Trimming left V 3 bases short and J 0 bases short, with 12 bases between. The CDR3 DNA reads TGTGCCATCAGTGAACCGGGGTCGCCCTCTGGAAACACCATATATTTT. Amino acids: CAISEPGSPSGNTIYF.

V gene TRBV18 combines with J gene TRBJ1-4, with a possible D match to TRBD1 (5 bases). CDR3 length equals 14 residues. The germline gives CDR1 KGHSH, CDR2 LQKENI. V was cut by 2 bases and J by 4 bases, with 8 bases left in between. In DNA form, the CDR3 reads TGTGCCAGCTCACCAGGGCAGGGTAATGAAAAACTGTTTTTT. Translation: CASSPGQGNEKLFF.

This clone was counted between two and nine times. This chain links TRBV5-5 with TRBJ2-3; D ambiguous. The V and J ends lost 1 base and 0 bases respectively, with 6 bases between them. CDR1 and CDR2 (germline): SGHKS, YYEKEE (reference sequence). The CDR3 spans 14 residues. This CDR3 is CASSLSTSTDTQYF. Written as DNA, the CDR3 is TGTGCCAGCAGCTTGTCCACTAGCACAGATACGCAGTATTTT.

The rearrangement uses TRBV6-1 and TRBJ2-7; TRBD1 matches 8 bases. The V segment lost 5 bases and the J segment 4 bases; nucleotides outside the gene matches: 10. The length of the CDR3 is 15 residues. Germline CDR1 is MNHNS and CDR2 is SASEGT. The CDR3 protein is CASSSGTGMGYEQYF. For the CDR3, the DNA is TGTGCCAGCAGTTCCGGGACAGGCATGGGGTACGAGCAGTACTTC.

The chain employs TRBV27 and TRBJ2-3, with a tentative D call TRBD2 (6 bases). V lost 6 bases to trimming and J lost 5 bases, with 18 bases between them. Germline CDR1 reads MNHEY; CDR2 reads SMNVEV (reference sequence). CDR3 length equals 15 residues. The CDR3 DNA reads as TGTGCCAGCAGACCCCAGGACTACGAGAAAGATACGCAGTATTTT. It yields the protein CASRPQDYEKDTQYF.

This chain links TRBV21-1 with TRBJ2-1; the D segment call TRBD2 is taken from the table without a DNA check. TRBV21-1 is a pseudogene. There are 16 residues in the CDR3. CDR3 amino acids: CASSKATSGPKNEQFF. CDR3 DNA: TGTGCCAGCAGCAAAGCAACTAGCGGGCCTAAGAATGAGCAGTTCTTC.